These 9 T cell receptor beta chains were all obtained from the same sample, sequenced in a study of blood T cell repertoires in COVID-19 (dated by TCRdb to 2018 to 2021). The library was made by the immunoSEQ multiplex PCR assay. This is the immuneACCESS table as TCRdb keeps it, with only in-frame sequences that have V and J called. A part of the clones is gone; compared with another copy, unresolved V genes explain less than half, and the rest is unexplained. Counted in this sample were 300,000 to 400,000 clones; around 86% of them appeared once. In total, the top ten clones hold 1% of the sample. The specimen sequenced was peripheral blood. These receptor sequences come from a man aged 50 to 60 with active or convalescent COVID-19.

The chain joins TRBV9 to TRBJ1-2; maybe TRBD1 (6 bases). Germline V gives CDR1 SGDLS, CDR2 YYNGEE. V was shortened by 0 bases and J by 0 bases, with 15 bases between the two germline ends. The CDR3 is made up of 17 amino acids. CDR3 DNA sequence: TGTGCCAGCAGCGTAGGGCCATCAGGGGCATCTAACTATGGCTACACCTTC. Its translation: CASSVGPSGASNYGYTF.

Details on this clone: Other DNA sequences in this sample translate to the same CDR3. This rearrangement joins TRBV7-3 to TRBJ2-3, with 7 bases identical to TRBD1. The V gene end was trimmed by 4 bases and the J gene end by 0 bases; junction bases not matched to a gene: 1. Germline assignment: CDR1 SGHTA and CDR2 FQGTGA. The CDR3 is made up of 14 amino acids. The CDR3 DNA reads TGTGCCAGCAGCTCGGGACAGAGCACAGATACGCAGTATTTT. This gives the protein CASSSGQSTDTQYF.

The genes are TRBV24-1 and TRBJ1-2; D is possibly TRBD1 (5 bases). V was cut by 1 base and J by 10 bases, with 18 bases left in between. This CDR3 spans 15 amino acids. The germline V gene has CDR1 KGHDR and CDR2 SFDVKD. The CDR3 region has the DNA TGTGCCACCAGTGATTTAGCAGGGCTTGCTCGGCTCTACACCTTC. Its protein product is CATSDLAGLARLYTF.

The rearrangement uses TRBV18 and TRBJ2-1; TRBD2 aligns across 10 bases. The CDR3 is 16 residues long. The germline gives CDR1 KGHSH, CDR2 LQKENI. Losses at the gene ends were 0 bases for V and 5 bases for J; bases not matched to a gene: 4. CDR3 protein: CASSPPLAGTHNEQFF. The CDR3 DNA reads TGTGCCAGCTCACCACCACTAGCGGGAACCCACAATGAGCAGTTCTTC.

V gene TRBV9 combines with J gene TRBJ2-1; 8 nucleotides agree with TRBD2. The CDR3 is 15 residues long. The ends lost 4 bases at V and 4 bases at J; junction bases unmatched: 7. Germline V gene lookup returns CDR1 SGDLS and CDR2 YYNGEE. The CDR3 loop reads CASSPRLALYNEQFF. The CDR3 bases are TGTGCCAGCAGCCCTCGACTAGCGCTTTACAATGAGCAGTTCTTC.

The V gene is TRBV2, the J gene TRBJ1-1; D is unresolved. Germline V gives CDR1 SNHLY, CDR2 FYNNEI. Trimming stripped 4 bases from V and 4 bases from J, with 10 bases between. This CDR3 has 13 residues. CDR3 DNA: TGTGCCAGCAGTGGTTCGGGTGGCACTGAAGCTTTCTTT. Protein: CASSGSGGTEAFF.

This clone was seen a handful of times. The chain recombines TRBV28 with TRBJ2-4; D call uncertain. The germline CDR1 and CDR2 sequences are MDHEN and SYDVKM. The length of the CDR3 is 11 residues. V was trimmed by 6 bases and J by 5 bases, leaving 5 bases between them. CDR3 protein: CASRAENIQYF. DNA for the CDR3: TGTGCCAGCAGGGCAGAAAACATTCAGTACTTC.

This clone was seen a single time. V gene TRBV5-1 combines with J gene TRBJ2-3, with D perhaps matching TRBD2 (5 bases). The CDR3 runs 14 residues. In germline, CDR1 is SGHRS, CDR2 YFSETQ. V was cut by 5 bases and J by 0 bases, with 10 bases left in between. CDR3 sequence (DNA): TGCGCCAGCAGGGTTAGCGCAAGCACAGATACGCAGTATTTT. As protein: CASRVSASTDTQYF.

The chain uses TRBV5-8 and TRBJ2-3; 13 bases are a match to TRBD2. Per the germline V gene, CDR1 is SGHTS and CDR2 is YDEGEE. CDR3 size: 18 residues. The J segment lost 6 bases and the V segment lost 4 bases, leaving 14 bases of the junction unmatched. CDR3 DNA sequence: TGTGCCAGCAGCACCACTAGCGGGAGGGCCTCCCTGTATGATACGCAGTATTTT. Amino acid sequence: CASSTTSGRASLYDTQYF.